This entry lists 14 T cell receptor beta chains sequenced from one sample in a study of blood T cell repertoires in COVID-19. Clones were sequenced by immunoSEQ multiplex PCR, and TCRdb holds only the in-frame ones, with some missing. Among roughly 180,000 clones listed, approximately 80% were seen once. The source material was PBMCs or T cells enriched from blood (not recorded which). Source of these receptors: a man in his 60s who had been exposed to COVID-19.

To note about this clone: The sample carries other DNA sequences with the same CDR3. The chain uses TRBV5-1 and TRBJ2-2; TRBD1 aligns across 7 bases. Germline CDR1 and CDR2: SGHRS and YFSETQ. J lost 3 bases, V lost 0 bases, and 2 bases had no gene match. The CDR3 consists of 15 residues. The DNA for the CDR3 is TGCGCCAGCAGCTTGGACAGGGGCGACACCGGGGAGCTGTTTTTT. This translates into CASSLDRGDTGELFF. Supplemented by reference TRBV5-1 and TRBJ2-2, the full variable domain reads KAGVTQTPRYLIKTRGQQVTLSCSPISGHRSVSWYQQTPGQGLQFLFEYFSETQRNKGNFPGRFSGRQFSNSRSEMNVSTLELGDSALYLCASSLDRGDTGELFFGEGSRLTVL.

J is TRBJ2-7 and V is TRBV7-8; 8 bases fit TRBD2. The CDR3 totals 15 residues. Germline lookup yields CDR1 SGHVS and CDR2 FQNEAQ. Trimming removed 5 bases from V and 0 bases from J; junction bases left unmatched: 6. In DNA form, the CDR3 reads TGTGCCAGCAGCCAGGCGGGGGGCGGCTCCTACGAGCAGTACTTC. Translation gives CASSQAGGGSYEQYF.

The V call is TRBV3-1 (or the pseudogene TRBV3-2), the J call TRBJ1-2; D not certain. The V gene's germline CDR1 is LGHDT and CDR2 YNNKEL (reference sequence). This CDR3 contains 12 residues. The germline V and J ends were trimmed by 9 bases and 4 bases, with 12 bases remaining between them. Here the CDR3 reads CASRRGRYGYTF. The CDR3, as DNA: TGTGCCAGTAGACGGGGTCGCTATGGCTACACCTTC.

CDR3 region: CASSLARGRVETQYF. The CDR3 nucleotides read TGTGCCAGCAGCTTGGCCAGGGGCCGGGTAGAGACCCAGTACTTC. V gene TRBV11-2 combines with J gene TRBJ2-5; D perhaps matches TRBD1 (6 bases). The CDR3 loop spans 15 amino acids. Germline CDR1 reads SGHAT; CDR2 reads FQNNGV. Trimming cost V 3 bases and J 4 bases, with 15 bases left between them.

This clone was counted once. V and J are TRBV28 and TRBJ1-1; possible D gene TRBD1, 5 bases. The CDR3 consists of 14 residues. Trimming cost V 3 bases and J 4 bases, with 12 bases left between them. Germline V gives CDR1 MDHEN, CDR2 SYDVKM. DNA of the CDR3: TGTGCCAGCAGTTTGGGGCAGATAACCACTGAAGCTTTCTTT. Translated: CASSLGQITTEAFF.

The rearrangement links TRBV19 to TRBJ2-7; 14 nucleotides agree with TRBD2. The J segment lost 6 bases and the V segment lost 5 bases, leaving 6 bases of the junction unmatched. This CDR3 is 15 amino acids long. Germline CDR1 and CDR2: LNHDA and SQIVND (reference sequence). The CDR3 DNA reads TGTGCCAGTAGTGTCGGACTAGCGGGGGGCTCCGAGCAGTACTTC. This codes for CASSVGLAGGSEQYF. Drawing the rest from reference TRBV19 and TRBJ2-7, the complete variable domain is DGGITQSPKYLFRKEGQNVTLSCEQNLNHDAMYWYRQDPGQGLRLIYYSQIVNDFQKGDIAEGYSVSREKKESFPLTVTSAQKNPTAFYLCASSVGLAGGSEQYFGPGTRLTVT.

V usage is TRBV28 and J usage is TRBJ2-7, with D perhaps TRBD1 (5 bases). Trimming cost V 1 base and J 6 bases, with 13 bases left between them. The CDR3 spans 14 residues. CDR1 is MDHEN and CDR2 is SYDVKM in the germline V gene. In DNA form, the CDR3 reads TGTGCCAGCAGTTTATTGCGACTGCAGGGCGAGCAGTACTTC. Its protein product is CASSLLRLQGEQYF.

The gene calls are TRBV10-3 and TRBJ1-2, with a weak D call TRBD1 (5 bases). CDR1 is ENHRY and CDR2 is SYGVKD in the germline V gene. The CDR3 is 15 residues long. V gave up 5 bases and J gave up 0 bases, with 13 bases separating them. This CDR3 reads CAISPSTASNYGYTF. In DNA form, the CDR3 reads TGTGCCATCAGTCCATCGACAGCATCTAACTATGGCTACACCTTC.

A few counts support this clone. The rearrangement uses TRBV11-3 and TRBJ2-2; maybe TRBD2 (6 bases). Between the trimmed V and J ends, which lost 0 bases and 5 bases, there was a span of 10 bases. This CDR3 comprises 15 residues. Germline assignment: CDR1 SGHNT and CDR2 YENEEA. The CDR3 DNA follows: TGTGCCAGCAGCTTAGATACGGGGGTGACCGGGGAGCTGTTTTTT. Residues: CASSLDTGVTGELFF.

V and J are TRBV20-1 and TRBJ2-5; 8 bases map to TRBD2. CDR3 length: 14 amino acids. Unmatched junction bases numbered 4, after V lost 3 bases and J lost 1 base. Germline loops: CDR1 DFQATT, CDR2 SNEGSKA (reference sequence). The CDR3 nucleotides are TGCAGTGCTAGTTCTAGCGGGTTCCAAGAGACCCAGTACTTC. This translates into CSASSSGFQETQYF.

This clone was counted at least ten times. V is TRBV2 and J is TRBJ1-1; no clear D gene. Germline V gene sequence: CDR1 SNHLY, CDR2 FYNNEI. The CDR3 runs to 14 residues. With 5 bases removed from V and 0 bases from J, the gap between germline ends came to 10 bases. The CDR3 spells CASSPTNMNTEAFF. The CDR3, as DNA: TGTGCCAGCAGTCCGACAAATATGAACACTGAAGCTTTCTTT.

CDR3 residues: CATRTGQGGTGELFF. The CDR3, as DNA: TGTGCCACTAGGACCGGACAGGGTGGCACCGGGGAGCTGTTTTTT. The chain has TRBV19 and TRBJ2-2; 8 bases align to TRBD1. This CDR3 region has 15 residues. The J segment lost 4 bases and the V segment lost 10 bases, leaving 11 bases of the junction unmatched. CDR1 LNHDA and CDR2 SQIVND come from the germline V gene (reference sequence).

V is TRBV29-1 and J is TRBJ2-2; 8 bases are shared with TRBD2. The CDR3 spans 12 residues. The V and J ends lost 8 bases and 8 bases, in that order; junction bases with no gene match: 7. Germline V gene lookup returns CDR1 SQVTM and CDR2 ANQGSEA. The CDR3 DNA reads TGCAGCTTCGACAGCGGGAGAGGGGAGCTGTTTTTT. Protein sequence: CSFDSGRGELFF.

The chain uses TRBV2 and TRBJ1-4; 8 positions agree with TRBD1. J lost 7 bases, V lost 0 bases, and 7 bases had no gene match. Looked up from germline, CDR1 is SNHLY and CDR2 is FYNNEI. The CDR3 is made up of 16 amino acids. CDR3 coding DNA: TGTGCCAGCAGTGAAGCGGGGACAGGCCGGAGTGAAAAACTGTTTTTT. It codes for CASSEAGTGRSEKLFF. Full variable domain (outside the CDR3, taken from reference TRBV2 and TRBJ1-4): EPEVTQTPSHQVTQMGQEVILRCVPISNHLYFYWYRQILGQKVEFLVSFYNNEISEKSEIFDDQFSVERPDGSNFTLKIRSTKLEDSAMYFCASSEAGTGRSEKLFFGSGTQLSVL.